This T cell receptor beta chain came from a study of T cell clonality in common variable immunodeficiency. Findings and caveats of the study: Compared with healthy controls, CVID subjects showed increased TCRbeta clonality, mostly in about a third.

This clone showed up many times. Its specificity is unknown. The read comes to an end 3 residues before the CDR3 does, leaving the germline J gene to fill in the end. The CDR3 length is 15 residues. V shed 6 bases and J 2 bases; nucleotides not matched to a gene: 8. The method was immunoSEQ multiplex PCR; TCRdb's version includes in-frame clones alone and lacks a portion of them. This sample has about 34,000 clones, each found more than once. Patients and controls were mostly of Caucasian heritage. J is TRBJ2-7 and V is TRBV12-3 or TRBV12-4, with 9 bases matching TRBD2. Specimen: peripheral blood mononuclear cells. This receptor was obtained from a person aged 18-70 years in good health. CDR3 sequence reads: CASRFSGSDPYEQYF. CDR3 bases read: TGTGCCAGCAGGTTTAGCGGGAGTGACCCCTACGAG.